One and the same sample provided the 9 T cell receptor beta chains below, sequenced in a study of T cell responses to AZD1222 COVID-19 vaccine. Profiled with immunoSEQ multiplex PCR; TCRdb holds only in-frame clones, not every one. The sample holds about 140,000 clones, around 90% seen once. The sample in question was peripheral blood, obtained 28 days after the second dose of the MenACWY control vaccine. The receptor set was obtained from an adult who received the MenACWY meningococcal vaccine as a control.

The genes are TRBV3-1 (or the pseudogene TRBV3-2) and TRBJ1-5, with D possibly matching TRBD1 (5 bases). V was pared by 0 bases and J by 5 bases, with 11 bases between. Germline V gives CDR1 LGHDT, CDR2 YNNKEL (reference sequence). The CDR3 consists of 15 residues. This CDR3 is CASSQDWGTDQPQHF. The CDR3 DNA reads as TGTGCCAGCAGCCAAGATTGGGGCACCGATCAGCCCCAGCATTTT.

This clone was counted a single time. This rearrangement joins TRBV9 to TRBJ2-2; D is perhaps TRBD1 (5 bases). The germline CDR1 and CDR2 sequences are SGDLS and YYNGEE. The V and J ends lost 4 bases and 7 bases respectively, with 20 bases between them. The length of the CDR3 is 16 residues. CDR3 amino acids: CASSPGWGLGIGELFF. The DNA of the CDR3 is TGTGCCAGCAGCCCCGGGTGGGGCCTTGGGATCGGGGAGCTGTTTTTT.

V is TRBV25-1 and J is TRBJ1-1; D unresolved. Germline CDR1 is MGHDK and CDR2 is SYGVNS. The V gene lost 6 bases and the J gene lost 1 base, with 18 bases spanning the gap. The CDR3 sequence is 16 residues long. This CDR3 reads CASSTFQAPQNTEAFF. CDR3 sequence (DNA): TGTGCCAGCAGCACCTTCCAGGCTCCCCAGAACACTGAAGCTTTCTTT.

The chain links TRBV5-3 to TRBJ1-1; the match to TRBD1 covers 9 bases. TRBV5-3 is designated an ORF whose function remains uncertain. Unmatched junction bases numbered 2, after V lost 1 base and J lost 1 base. The CDR3 runs to 15 residues. CDR3 in amino acids: CARSLLDRGNTEAFF. The CDR3 coding sequence is TGTGCCAGAAGCTTGTTGGACAGGGGGAACACTGAAGCTTTCTTT.

V gene TRBV19 combines with J gene TRBJ1-1; no definite D call. The V end lost 1 base, the J end lost 1 base, and 10 bases lay between the germline ends. The germline V gene has CDR1 LNHDA and CDR2 SQIVND (reference sequence). The CDR3 is 15 amino acids. The chain's CDR3 is CASSIVGRANTEAFF. CDR3 nucleotide sequence: TGTGCCAGTAGTATAGTTGGCAGAGCGAACACTGAAGCTTTCTTT.

The chain combines TRBV7-2 with TRBJ2-5, with TRBD2 identical over 11 bases. The CDR3 covers 15 residues. Germline V gene lookup returns CDR1 SGHTA and CDR2 FQGNSA. The junction had 3 bases not matched to a gene; V was cut back by 5 bases and J by 1 base. The CDR3 DNA follows: TGTGCCAGCAGCAGCGGACTAGCGGGCCAAGAGACCCAGTACTTC. Translating gives CASSSGLAGQETQYF.

The chain is built from TRBV18 and TRBJ1-5, with TRBD1 as a possible D gene (5 bases). CDR3 length equals 15 residues. V lost 6 bases, J lost 7 bases, and 19 bases lay in between. CDR1 is KGHSH, CDR2 LQKENI, per germline. The DNA for the CDR3 is TGTGCCAGCTCTCAGAGGGAAGGGGATGGGCAGCCCCAGCATTTT. It encodes CASSQREGDGQPQHF.

The chain couples TRBV7-2 to TRBJ2-1; TRBD2 might be the D (5 bases). Trimming removed 1 base at V and 10 bases at J, with 14 bases between. The germline CDR1 and CDR2 sequences are SGHTA and FQGNSA. This CDR3 has 14 residues. CDR3 coding DNA: TGTGCCAGCAGCTTAGGCGTGGGAGTTGGCGAGCAGTTCTTC. Translating it yields CASSLGVGVGEQFF. Supplemented by reference TRBV7-2 and TRBJ2-1, the full variable domain reads GAGVSQSPSNKVTEKGKDVELRCDPISGHTALYWYRQSLGQGLEFLIYFQGNSAPDKSGLPSDRFSAERTGGSVSTLTIQRTQQEDSAVYLCASSLGVGVGEQFFGPGTRLTVL.

The chain combines TRBV29-1 with TRBJ1-4; the D gene is possibly TRBD1 (6 bases). Looked up from germline, CDR1 is SQVTM and CDR2 is ANQGSEA. The CDR3 covers 12 residues. V was shortened by 6 bases and J by 8 bases, with 13 bases between the two germline ends. The CDR3 DNA reads TGCAGCGTCGCCGGGGGCGAAGAAAAACTGTTTTTT. Amino acids: CSVAGGEEKLFF.